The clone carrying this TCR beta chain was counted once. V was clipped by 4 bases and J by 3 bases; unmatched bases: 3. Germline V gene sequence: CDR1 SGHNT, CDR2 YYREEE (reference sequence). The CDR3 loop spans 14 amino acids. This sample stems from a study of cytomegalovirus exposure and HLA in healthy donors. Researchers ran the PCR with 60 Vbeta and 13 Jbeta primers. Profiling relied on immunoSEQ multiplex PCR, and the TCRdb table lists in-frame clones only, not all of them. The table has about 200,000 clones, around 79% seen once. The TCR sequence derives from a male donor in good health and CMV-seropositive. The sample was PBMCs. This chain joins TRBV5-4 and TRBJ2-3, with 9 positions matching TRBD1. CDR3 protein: CASSGTGLTDTQYF. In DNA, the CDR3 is TGTGCCAGCAGCGGGACAGGGTTGACAGATACGCAGTATTTT.